Listed below are T cell receptor beta chains from one sample, sequenced in a study of cytomegalovirus exposure and HLA in healthy donors. Produced via immunoSEQ multiplex PCR; TCRdb's table is partial and in-frame only. Of some 90,000 clones listed, roughly 87% were seen once; the top ten hold under 6.5%. The source material was PBMCs. The receptor set was obtained from a man aged 18 to 35 in good health and CMV-seropositive. Each CDR3 is given with its conserved first and last residue. The D gene is left open where the match is weak. Rows may omit the clone size; those that give it use once, few, many or a size class.

len	d_gene	abundance	j_gene	v_gene	CDR3nt	CDR3aa
14	NA	NA	TRBJ2-7	TRBV6-6	TGTGCCAGCAGTTACTTCGCAGGGACCTACGAGCAGTACTTC	CASSYFAGTYEQYF
15	NA	NA	TRBJ2-3	TRBV7-9	TGTGCCAGCAGCTTAGGTTGGCGGGACACAGATACGCAGTATTTT	CASSLGWRDTDTQYF
14	TRBD1	NA	TRBJ2-3	TRBV7-3	TGTGCCAGCAGCCTAGACAGGGTGAGGGATACGCAGTATTTT	CASSLDRVRDTQYF
14	TRBD1	NA	TRBJ1-4	TRBV25-1	TGTGCCAGCAGTTCATCCGGGACAGATGAAAAACTGTTTTTT	CASSSSGTDEKLFF
15	NA	NA	TRBJ2-1	TRBV19	TGTGCCAGTAGTATAGGTGAGGGGGACTACAATGAGCAGTTCTTC	CASSIGEGDYNEQFF
18	TRBD1	NA	TRBJ2-2	TRBV5-4	TGTGCCAGCAGGTCCTCCCGTAACAGGGGGCAAAACACCGGGGAGCTGTTTTTT	CASRSSRNRGQNTGELFF
15	TRBD2	NA	TRBJ2-2	TRBV4-1	TGCGCCAGCAGCCTTCGGGAGGGGTGGACCGGGGAGCTGTTTTTT	CASSLREGWTGELFF
16	TRBD2	NA	TRBJ2-1	TRBV11-2	TGTGCCAGCAGCTTAGGTGGCCTAGCGGGGACCAATGAGCAGTTCTTC	CASSLGGLAGTNEQFF
13	NA	once	TRBJ1-4	TRBV2	TGTGCCGGAACGGGACAAGCCGCTGAAAAACTGTTTTTT	CAGTGQAAEKLFF
14	NA	NA	TRBJ2-5	TRBV7-2	TGTGCCAGCAGCTTAGTGCCTAGCGTTGAGACCCAGTACTTC	CASSLVPSVETQYF
15	NA	NA	TRBJ2-1	TRBV5-8	TGTGCCAGCAGTAAGGGTCAGGGCCCCTACAATGAGCAGTTCTTC	CASSKGQGPYNEQFF
14	TRBD1	NA	TRBJ1-6	TRBV11-2	TGTGCCAGCAGCCAGCAGGGGGCGAGTTCACCCCTCCACTTT	CASSQQGASSPLHF
19	TRBD2	NA	TRBJ2-3	TRBV5-1	TGCGCCAGCAGCTTGGCCCCCCCGCCGGGACTAATAATAACAGATACGCAGTATTTT	CASSLAPPPGLIITDTQYF
14	TRBD1	NA	TRBJ2-2	TRBV9	TGTGCCAGCAGCCCGAGGACAGGGAGAGGGGAGCTGTTTTTT	CASSPRTGRGELFF
16	NA	once	TRBJ2-3	TRBV6-4	TGTGCCAGCAGTGACTCAGGGGATTCTAGCACAGATACGCAGTATTTT	CASSDSGDSSTDTQYF
15	NA	once	TRBJ2-2	TRBV5-1	TGCGCCAGCAGTTGGGGCGGGAAGAACACCGGGGAGCTGTTTTTT	CASSWGGKNTGELFF
14	NA	NA	TRBJ2-1	TRBV27	TGTGCCAGCAGCACAGGGTTTGTACGCAATGAGCAGTTCTTC	CASSTGFVRNEQFF
16	NA	NA	TRBJ2-7	TRBV5-1	TGCGCCAGCAGCTTGGGTGGGGGGACAGAACCCTACGAGCAGTACTTC	CASSLGGGTEPYEQYF
17	TRBD2	NA	TRBJ2-3	TRBV15	TGTGCCACCAGCCCTACGGGTAGCGGGAGTGGGGCAGATACGCAGTATTTT	CATSPTGSGSGADTQYF
12	NA	NA	TRBJ2-7	TRBV28	TGTGCCAGCAGCCTTAGCTCCTACGAGCAGTACTTC	CASSLSSYEQYF
15	TRBD2	few	TRBJ2-3	TRBV9	TGTGCCAGCAGCGACGGAACGGCGGGGGCAGATACGCAGTATTTT	CASSDGTAGADTQYF
17	TRBD1	NA	TRBJ2-1	TRBV7-9	TGTGCCAGCAGCCAGCGCCGGGACAGGGGGCTAACGAATGAGCAGTTCTTC	CASSQRRDRGLTNEQFF
14	NA	NA	TRBJ1-4	TRBV25-1	TGTGCCAGCAGTGAATGGGGGGTTCGTGAAAAACTGTTTTTT	CASSEWGVREKLFF
18	TRBD2	NA	TRBJ2-7	TRBV27	TGTGCCAGCAGTTTCTCCGGGACTAGCGGGAGGGCTAACTACGAGCAGTACTTC	CASSFSGTSGRANYEQYF
15	NA	NA	TRBJ2-2	TRBV5-1	TGCGCCAGCAGCTTGTCGGTAGGGGATACCGGGGAGCTGTTTTTT	CASSLSVGDTGELFF
16	TRBD1	NA	TRBJ2-7	TRBV6-6	TGTGCCAGCAGTAACCCCGGGACAGGGCTTAACCACGAGCAGTACTTC	CASSNPGTGLNHEQYF
22	TRBD1	NA	TRBJ1-6	TRBV4-2	TGTGCCAGCAGCCAAGATCCCGCCCCGGGACAGGGGGTGCACTCCTATAATTCACCCCTCCACTTT	CASSQDPAPGQGVHSYNSPLHF
14	TRBD1	NA	TRBJ2-5	TRBV6-6	TGTGCCAGCAGGACAGGGACAGGGGAAGAGACCCAGTACTTC	CASRTGTGEETQYF
15	TRBD2	few	TRBJ2-5	TRBV7-8	TGTGCCAGCAGCTTAGCACTAGCGGGCTCAGAGACCCAGTACTTC	CASSLALAGSETQYF
14	NA	NA	TRBJ2-7	TRBV6-1	TGTGCCGGCAGCCTTTCGCCCCAGGGCTACGAGCAGTACTTC	CAGSLSPQGYEQYF
15	NA	NA	TRBJ2-3	TRBV5-1	TGCGCCAGCAGCTTGGGCCAGGGGGGCGTCGATACGCAGTATTTT	CASSLGQGGVDTQYF
15	TRBD1	NA	TRBJ2-5	TRBV6-5	TGTGCCAGCAGAGCCAGACAGGGTTTTCAAGAGACCCAGTACTTC	CASRARQGFQETQYF
17	NA	NA	TRBJ1-5	TRBV4-1	TGCGCCAGCAGTGAAGGTGGGGGGGCTTGGAGCAATCAGCCCCAGCATTTT	CASSEGGGAWSNQPQHF
16	NA	NA	TRBJ1-2	TRBV9	TGTGCCAGCAGCGTAACAGCATTGCAGGGGACGGGGGGCTACACCTTC	CASSVTALQGTGGYTF
16	NA	NA	TRBJ2-3	TRBV9	TGTGCCAGCAGCCCCCGACCGGAGGTGAGCACAGATACGCAGTATTTT	CASSPRPEVSTDTQYF
17	NA	few	TRBJ1-6	TRBV30	TGTGCCTGGAGTGTTCGCTCAGGGCGTTTCCATAATTCACCCCTCCACTTT	CAWSVRSGRFHNSPLHF
18	TRBD2	NA	TRBJ2-6	TRBV6-1	TGTGCCAGCAGTGGGCGGGACGGGAGGTTCTCTGGGGCCAACGTCCTGACTTTC	CASSGRDGRFSGANVLTF
16	TRBD1	NA	TRBJ1-5	TRBV6-9	TGTGCCAGCAGTTATGTGAGTGAGGGGGCGACTCAGCCCCAGCATTTT	CASSYVSEGATQPQHF
14	NA	NA	TRBJ2-3	TRBV5-6	TGTGCCAGCAGCCCCGGGGGGCCCACAGATACGCAGTATTTT	CASSPGGPTDTQYF
16	TRBD1	NA	TRBJ2-2	TRBV27	TGTGCCAGCAGTTTTAAGAGGACAGGGGGCATCGGGGAGCTGTTTTTT	CASSFKRTGGIGELFF
16	TRBD2	NA	TRBJ2-2	TRBV6-6	TGTGCCAGCAGGGGGGGACTAGCGGGAGACACCGGGGAGCTGTTTTTT	CASRGGLAGDTGELFF
14	NA	NA	TRBJ1-1	TRBV9	TGTGCCAGCAGCCCCGGGAGAAATCCATCTGAAGCTTTCTTT	CASSPGRNPSEAFF
17	TRBD2	NA	TRBJ2-2	TRBV27	TGTGCCAGCAGTTTATTTGCGGGAGGGGCGAACACCGGGGAGCTGTTTTTT	CASSLFAGGANTGELFF
15	TRBD1	once	TRBJ2-1	TRBV9	TGTGCCAGCAGCCCGGGACAGGGTATTTCACGGGAGCAGTTCTTC	CASSPGQGISREQFF
17	TRBD2	NA	TRBJ2-7	TRBV7-2	TGTGCCAGCAGCCTTAGGACTAGCGGGACACAAATTTGGGAGCAGTACTTC	CASSLRTSGTQIWEQYF
15	TRBD1	NA	TRBJ2-1	TRBV6-5	TGTGCCAGCAGTTGGGCGGACAGGGGGCTGAATGAGCAGTTCTTC	CASSWADRGLNEQFF
13	NA	NA	TRBJ2-7	TRBV28	TGTGCCAGCAGTGTCCCCGGGACATACGAGCAGTACTTC	CASSVPGTYEQYF
16	NA	NA	TRBJ2-7	TRBV7-9	TGTGCCAGCAGTTTCTCATTGGGGGAGGTATCCTACGAGCAGTACTTC	CASSFSLGEVSYEQYF
16	TRBD1	NA	TRBJ2-7	TRBV28	TGTGCCAGCAGTTTCCCCGGGACAGGGGATTTCGGAGAGCAGTACTTC	CASSFPGTGDFGEQYF
19	TRBD2	NA	TRBJ2-1	TRBV7-9	TGTGCCAGCAGCTTATCTTTGTCCCCCGCTAGCGGGGGGTTCGGTGAGCAGTTCTTC	CASSLSLSPASGGFGEQFF
14	NA	NA	TRBJ1-5	TRBV27	TGTGCCAGCAGTTCTGGGCAGGGGAATCAGCCCCAGCATTTT	CASSSGQGNQPQHF
18	TRBD2	NA	TRBJ2-1	TRBV7-3	TGTGCCAGCAGCAACCAAGGACTAGCGGGGGGCCCGTGGGATGAGCAGTTCTTC	CASSNQGLAGGPWDEQFF
14	NA	NA	TRBJ1-5	TRBV28	TGTGCCAGCAGTTACCCTTCCGGGAGTCAGCCCCAGCATTTT	CASSYPSGSQPQHF
13	NA	NA	TRBJ2-7	TRBV28	TGTGCCAGCAGTTTACAGTCCCTCTACGAGCAGTACTTC	CASSLQSLYEQYF
13	NA	NA	TRBJ2-5	TRBV11-3	TGTGCCAGCAGCTTTGGTCCTACAGGTTCCGCATACTTC	CASSFGPTGSAYF
14	NA	NA	TRBJ1-2	TRBV10-3	TGTGCCTCGGCTTGGGGGACTATAGACTATGGCTACACCTTC	CASAWGTIDYGYTF
16	TRBD1	NA	TRBJ2-7	TRBV28	TGTGCCAGCAGGTCTGCCTCCGGGCAGGGGGTTTACGAGCAGTACTTC	CASRSASGQGVYEQYF
15	NA	NA	TRBJ2-1	TRBV9	TGTGCCAGCAGCGTAGGATGGGGGGTCGGCAATGAGCAGTTCTTC	CASSVGWGVGNEQFF
16	NA	NA	TRBJ1-1	TRBV5-6	TGTGCCAGCAGCAGTCCTCTCAGGGGCTCGAACACTGAAGCTTTCTTT	CASSSPLRGSNTEAFF
16	NA	NA	TRBJ1-5	TRBV5-6	TGTGCCAGCAGCTTGGGGCAGGGTAACCGGAATCAGCCCCAGCATTTT	CASSLGQGNRNQPQHF